The rows below give T cell receptor beta chains drawn from one sample of a study of neurological immune-mediated disorders. TCRdb re-derived calls from the 5' RACE reads in MiXCR, one entry per CDR3 protein. Altogether under 130,000 distinct CDR3 sequences are present, about a tenth being singletons, with the ten largest covering around 3.3%. Material for sequencing was PBMCs. These receptors all come from a female donor with HTLV-1-associated myelopathy (HAM/TSP). Both conserved end residues are part of each CDR3. D genes are given only for firm matches. The size of a clone is reported for some rows only, either as once, few or many, or as a class for expanded clones.

TRBJ2-5 | TRBD1 | TRBV10-1 | many | TGCGCCAGCAGTGGAGGGACAGAAGAGACCCAGTACTTC | CASSGGTEETQYF
TRBJ2-1 | TRBD1 | TRBV6-1 | few | TGTGCCAGCAGTGAACGTAATACAGGGGCAGTTTGGAATGAGCAGTTCTTC | CASSERNTGAVWNEQFF
TRBJ1-1 | TRBD1 | TRBV5-6 | many | TGTGCCAGCAGCTTCCGGACTCACAGGGGACGCGTGGATACTGAAGCTTTCTTT | CASSFRTHRGRVDTEAFF
TRBJ2-7 | - | TRBV5-1 | many | TGCGCCAGCAGCGTTAACAACTACGAGCAGTACTTC | CASSVNNYEQYF
TRBJ1-1 | - | TRBV27 | many | TGTGCCAGCAGTTGGGGGACAATTAGGAACACTGAAGCTTTCTTT | CASSWGTIRNTEAFF
TRBJ2-7 | TRBD2 | TRBV6-5 | many | TGTGCCAGCAGGACGAGCGGGGGCCCATACGAGCAGTACTTC | CASRTSGGPYEQYF
TRBJ2-1 | - | TRBV5-1 | many | TGCGCCAGCACCCCCTTGGGGGGGGGCCGGTATGAGCAGTTCTTC | CASTPLGGGRYEQFF
TRBJ1-6 | - | TRBV7-9 | many | TGTGCCAGCAGCTTAACAGGAAGCTCACCCCTCCACTTT | CASSLTGSSPLHF
TRBJ2-7 | - | TRBV20-1 | many | TGCAGCGCATATGACGGAACCTACGAGCAGTACTTC | CSAYDGTYEQYF
TRBJ2-1 | TRBD2 | TRBV24-1 | few | TGTGCCACCAGTGATCCCGGGCTAGCGGGAGACCGTTACAATGAGCAGTTCTTC | CATSDPGLAGDRYNEQFF
TRBJ2-7 | TRBD2 | TRBV29-1 | - | TGCAGCTCCGCATCGCCTAGCGGGGGGAGAAAGCAGTACTTC | CSSASPSGGRKQYF
TRBJ2-7 | TRBD1 | TRBV5-1 | - | TGCGCCAGCAGCTTCCCGGGACAGGGAGACCACGAGCAGTACTTC | CASSFPGQGDHEQYF
TRBJ2-7 | TRBD1 | TRBV24-1 | many | TGTGCCACCAGTGAGGGACAGGGTAAAGTCTACGAGCAGTACTTC | CATSEGQGKVYEQYF
TRBJ2-1 | TRBD2 | TRBV5-1 | many | TGCGCCAGCTCGACCCGGCCATCGGGACTAGCGGGGGATAATGAGCAGTTCTTC | CASSTRPSGLAGDNEQFF
TRBJ1-1 | - | TRBV5-1 | many | TGCGCCAGCAGCTTGGCGGGGTTGAGTGAAGCTTTCTTT | CASSLAGLSEAFF
TRBJ2-7 | TRBD1 | TRBV12-3/TRBV12-4 | many | TGTGCCAGCACCGGGACAGGGGGAGTAAGAGAGCAGTACTTC | CASTGTGGVREQYF
TRBJ1-1 | - | TRBV4-2 | many | TGTGCCAGCAGCCAAGGGACGCTGAACACTGAAGCTTTCTTT | CASSQGTLNTEAFF
TRBJ2-1 | - | TRBV10-2 | many | TGCGCCAGCGGTATTCAGCGAATGGGTGAGCAGTTCTTC | CASGIQRMGEQFF
TRBJ2-7 | TRBD1 | TRBV15 | many | TGTGCCACCAGCAGAGTCCGGGACAGCACCGAGCAGTACTTC | CATSRVRDSTEQYF
TRBJ1-1 | - | TRBV28 | many | TGTGCCAGCAGCTTGGGGGGTGGGTACATTGAAGCTTTCTTT | CASSLGGGYIEAFF
TRBJ2-7 | TRBD2 | TRBV28 | many | TGTGCCAGCAGTTTAGGGCGGACTAGGCAGTACTTC | CASSLGRTRQYF
TRBJ2-7 | - | TRBV7-2 | many | TGTGCCAGCAGCCCCTATCGCGGGAACTCCTACGAGCAGTACTTC | CASSPYRGNSYEQYF